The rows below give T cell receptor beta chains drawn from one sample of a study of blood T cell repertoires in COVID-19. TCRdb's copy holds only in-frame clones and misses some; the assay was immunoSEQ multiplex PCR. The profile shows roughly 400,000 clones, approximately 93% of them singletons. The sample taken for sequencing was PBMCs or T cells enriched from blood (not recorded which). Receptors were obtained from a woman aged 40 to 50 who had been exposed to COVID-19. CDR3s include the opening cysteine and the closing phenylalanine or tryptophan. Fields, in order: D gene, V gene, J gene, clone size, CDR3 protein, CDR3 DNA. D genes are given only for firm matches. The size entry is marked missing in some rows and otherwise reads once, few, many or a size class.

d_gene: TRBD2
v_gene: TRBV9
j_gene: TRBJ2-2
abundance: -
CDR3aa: CASSITGLPTGELFF
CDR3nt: TGTGCCAGCAGCATAACGGGACTACCCACCGGGGAGCTGTTTTTT

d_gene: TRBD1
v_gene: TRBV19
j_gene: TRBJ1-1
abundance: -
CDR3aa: CASRTGDSQPEAFF
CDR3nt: TGTGCCAGTAGGACGGGGGACAGCCAGCCTGAAGCTTTCTTT

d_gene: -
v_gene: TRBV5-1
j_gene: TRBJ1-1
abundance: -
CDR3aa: CASSLQAMNTEAFF
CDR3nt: TGCGCCAGCAGCTTACAGGCTATGAACACTGAAGCTTTCTTT

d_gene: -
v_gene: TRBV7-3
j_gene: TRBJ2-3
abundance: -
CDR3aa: CASRGPSTDTQYF
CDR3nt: TGTGCCAGCAGGGGCCCTAGCACAGATACGCAGTATTTT

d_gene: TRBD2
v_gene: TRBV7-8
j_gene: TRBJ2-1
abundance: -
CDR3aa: CASTPIAGGDYNEQFF
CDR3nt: TGTGCCAGCACCCCCATTGCGGGGGGGGATTACAATGAGCAGTTCTTC

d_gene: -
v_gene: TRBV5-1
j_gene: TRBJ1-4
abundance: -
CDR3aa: CASSGGTEKKLFF
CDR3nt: TGCGCCAGCAGCGGGGGGACGGAAAAAAAACTGTTTTTT

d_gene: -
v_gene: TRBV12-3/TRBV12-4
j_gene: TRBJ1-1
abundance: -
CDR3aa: CASSLGAIDEAFF
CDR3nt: TGTGCCAGCAGTTTGGGGGCGATAGATGAAGCTTTCTTT

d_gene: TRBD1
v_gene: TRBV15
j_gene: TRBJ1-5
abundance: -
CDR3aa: CATSKGQGEGDQPQHF
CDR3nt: TGTGCCACCAGCAAAGGACAGGGGGAGGGTGATCAGCCCCAGCATTTT

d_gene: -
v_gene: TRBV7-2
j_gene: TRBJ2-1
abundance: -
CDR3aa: CASSTRPNKFGNEQFF
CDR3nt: TGTGCCAGCAGCACTCGCCCCAATAAGTTCGGCAATGAGCAGTTCTTC

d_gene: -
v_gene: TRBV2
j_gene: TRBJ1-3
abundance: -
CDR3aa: CASNLRGSSGNTIYF
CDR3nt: TGTGCCAGCAACCTCAGGGGAAGCTCTGGAAACACCATATATTTT

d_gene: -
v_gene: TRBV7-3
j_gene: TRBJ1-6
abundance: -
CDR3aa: CASGAGPNSPLHF
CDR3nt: TGTGCCAGCGGGGCAGGACCGAATTCACCCCTCCACTTT

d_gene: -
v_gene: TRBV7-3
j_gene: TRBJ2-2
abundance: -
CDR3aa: CASSLTGELFF
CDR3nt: TGTGCCAGCAGCCTTACCGGGGAGCTGTTTTTT

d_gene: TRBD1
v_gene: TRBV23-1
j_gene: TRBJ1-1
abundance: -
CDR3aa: CASSHLTDRGANTEAFF
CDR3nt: TGCGCCAGCAGTCACCTAACTGACAGGGGGGCGAACACTGAAGCTTTCTTT

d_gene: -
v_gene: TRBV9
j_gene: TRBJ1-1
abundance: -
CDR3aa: CASSVGQENTEAFF
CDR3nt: TGTGCCAGCAGCGTAGGACAAGAGAACACTGAAGCTTTCTTT

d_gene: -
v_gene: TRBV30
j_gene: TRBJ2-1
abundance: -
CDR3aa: CAWSIERRREQFF
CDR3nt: TGTGCCTGGAGTATAGAGCGCCGTCGGGAGCAGTTCTTC

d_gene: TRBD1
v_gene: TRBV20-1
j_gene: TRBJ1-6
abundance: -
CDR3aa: CSASSTAGQGSLSSYNSPLHF
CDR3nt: TGCAGTGCTAGTTCAACAGCGGGACAGGGGTCTTTGAGCTCCTATAATTCACCCCTCCACTTT

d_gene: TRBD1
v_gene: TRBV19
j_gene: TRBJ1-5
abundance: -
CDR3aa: CASSIPTGWNQPQHF
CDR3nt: TGTGCCAGTAGTATACCGACAGGGTGGAATCAGCCCCAGCATTTT

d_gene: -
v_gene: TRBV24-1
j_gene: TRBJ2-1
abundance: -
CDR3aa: CATSDNGRNYNEQFF
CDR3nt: TGTGCCACCAGTGATAATGGGCGTAACTACAATGAGCAGTTCTTC

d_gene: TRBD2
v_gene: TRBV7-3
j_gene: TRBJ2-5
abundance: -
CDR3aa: CASSKWGLADQETQYF
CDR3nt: TGTGCCAGCAGCAAATGGGGACTAGCGGACCAAGAGACCCAGTACTTC

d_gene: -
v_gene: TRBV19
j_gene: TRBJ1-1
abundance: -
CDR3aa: CASRRRWSDLWNTEAFF
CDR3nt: TGTGCCAGTAGGAGACGGTGGAGTGATTTATGGAACACTGAAGCTTTCTTT

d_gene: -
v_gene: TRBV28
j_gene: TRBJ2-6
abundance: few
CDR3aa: CASIGANVLTF
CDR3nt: TGTGCCAGCATAGGGGCCAACGTCCTGACTTTC

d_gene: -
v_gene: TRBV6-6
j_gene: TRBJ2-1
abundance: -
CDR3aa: CASSYQGHDEQFF
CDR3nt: TGTGCCAGCAGTTACCAGGGTCACGATGAGCAGTTCTTC

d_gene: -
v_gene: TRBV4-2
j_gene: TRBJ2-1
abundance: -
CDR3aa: CASSQVVYNEQFF
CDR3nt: TGTGCCAGCAGCCAAGTCGTTTACAATGAGCAGTTCTTC

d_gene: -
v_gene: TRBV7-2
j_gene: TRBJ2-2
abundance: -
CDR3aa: CASSEQVNTGELFF
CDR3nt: TGTGCCAGCAGCGAGCAGGTGAACACCGGGGAGCTGTTTTTT

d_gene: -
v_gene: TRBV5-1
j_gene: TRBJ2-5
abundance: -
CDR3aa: CASSPVQETQYF
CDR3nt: TGCGCCAGCAGCCCTGTCCAGGAGACCCAGTACTTC

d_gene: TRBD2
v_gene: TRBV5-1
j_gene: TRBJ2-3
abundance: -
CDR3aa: CASKPGLERDFSSTDTQYF
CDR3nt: TGCGCCAGCAAACCCGGCCTAGAGCGGGACTTTTCTAGCACAGATACGCAGTATTTT

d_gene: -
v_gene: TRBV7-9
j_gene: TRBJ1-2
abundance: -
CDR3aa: CASSPAGGIGYTF
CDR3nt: TGTGCCAGCAGCCCTGCCGGGGGGATTGGCTACACCTTC

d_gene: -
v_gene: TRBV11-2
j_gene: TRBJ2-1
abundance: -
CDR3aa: CASSLTGGLNNEQFF
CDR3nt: TGTGCCAGCAGCTTAACGGGGGGCCTCAACAATGAGCAGTTCTTC

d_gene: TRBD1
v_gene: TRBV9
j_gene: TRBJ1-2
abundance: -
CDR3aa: CASSVGRGSYGYTF
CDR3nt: TGTGCCAGCAGCGTAGGCAGGGGGTCCTATGGCTACACCTTC

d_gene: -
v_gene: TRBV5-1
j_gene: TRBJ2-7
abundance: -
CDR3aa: CASSLGQSYEQYF
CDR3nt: TGCGCCAGCAGCTTGGGACAGTCCTACGAGCAGTACTTC

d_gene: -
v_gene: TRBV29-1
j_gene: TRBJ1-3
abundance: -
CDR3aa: CSVWKTGGGNTIYF
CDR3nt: TGCAGCGTTTGGAAGACCGGAGGGGGAAACACCATATATTTT

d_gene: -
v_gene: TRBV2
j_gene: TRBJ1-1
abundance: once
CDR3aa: CASSEGGGWTEAFF
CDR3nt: TGTGCCAGCAGTGAAGGAGGGGGTTGGACTGAAGCTTTCTTT

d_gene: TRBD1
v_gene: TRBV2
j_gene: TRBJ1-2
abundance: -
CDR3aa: CASVKRGEGAYYGYTF
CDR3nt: TGTGCCAGCGTAAAAAGGGGAGAGGGGGCGTACTATGGCTACACCTTC

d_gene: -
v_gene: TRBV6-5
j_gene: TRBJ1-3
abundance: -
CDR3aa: CASRPRFSGNTIYF
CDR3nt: TGTGCCAGCAGGCCACGGTTCTCTGGAAACACCATATATTTT

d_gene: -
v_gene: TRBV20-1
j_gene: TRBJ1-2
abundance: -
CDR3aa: CSAPTDYGYTF
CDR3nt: TGCAGTGCTCCGACAGACTATGGCTACACCTTC

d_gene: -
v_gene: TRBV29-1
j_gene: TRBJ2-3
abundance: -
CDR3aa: CSVDGGSTDTQYF
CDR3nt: TGCAGCGTTGATGGGGGGTCCACAGATACGCAGTATTTT

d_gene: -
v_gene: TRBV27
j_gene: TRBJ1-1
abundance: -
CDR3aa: CASSFLSSRPNTEAFF
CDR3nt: TGTGCCAGCAGTTTCCTTTCTAGCAGGCCGAACACTGAAGCTTTCTTT

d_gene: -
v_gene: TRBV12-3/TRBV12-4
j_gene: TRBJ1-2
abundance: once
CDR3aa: CASSLYPTDGYTF
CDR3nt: TGTGCCAGCAGCCTCTACCCGACAGATGGCTACACCTTC

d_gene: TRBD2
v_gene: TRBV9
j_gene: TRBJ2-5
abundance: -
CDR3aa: CASSSAGGGWGETQYF
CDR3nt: TGTGCCAGCAGCTCCGCGGGGGGCGGATGGGGAGAGACCCAGTACTTC

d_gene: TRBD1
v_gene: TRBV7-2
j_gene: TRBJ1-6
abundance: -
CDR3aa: CASSLIRDSLNSPLHF
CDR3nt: TGTGCCAGCAGCTTAATTCGGGACAGTCTTAATTCACCCCTCCACTTT